Given below is one TCR beta chain in context. The antigen remains undetermined. The table came from immunoSEQ multiplex PCR; TCRdb's copy has only in-frame clones and leaves some out. The sample contains 140,000 or so clones, around 90% of which appear only once. The data belong to a study of graft-versus-host responses after intestinal transplantation. There are 16 residues in the CDR3. CDR1 is SGHDT, CDR2 YYEEEE, per germline. V shed 4 bases and J shed 4 bases, with 21 bases lying between them. The chain uses TRBV5-6 and TRBJ2-7; weak D call: TRBD1 (6 bases). The TCR sequence derives from a human donor who received an intestinal transplant. This specimen consisted of unstimulated CD4+ T cells sorted from spleen or lymph node cells, obtained before intestinal transplant. The CDR3 region has the DNA TGTGCCAGCAGCCAAACCCACAGGGTCGGGAATTACGAGCAGTACTTC. It translates to CASSQTHRVGNYEQYF.